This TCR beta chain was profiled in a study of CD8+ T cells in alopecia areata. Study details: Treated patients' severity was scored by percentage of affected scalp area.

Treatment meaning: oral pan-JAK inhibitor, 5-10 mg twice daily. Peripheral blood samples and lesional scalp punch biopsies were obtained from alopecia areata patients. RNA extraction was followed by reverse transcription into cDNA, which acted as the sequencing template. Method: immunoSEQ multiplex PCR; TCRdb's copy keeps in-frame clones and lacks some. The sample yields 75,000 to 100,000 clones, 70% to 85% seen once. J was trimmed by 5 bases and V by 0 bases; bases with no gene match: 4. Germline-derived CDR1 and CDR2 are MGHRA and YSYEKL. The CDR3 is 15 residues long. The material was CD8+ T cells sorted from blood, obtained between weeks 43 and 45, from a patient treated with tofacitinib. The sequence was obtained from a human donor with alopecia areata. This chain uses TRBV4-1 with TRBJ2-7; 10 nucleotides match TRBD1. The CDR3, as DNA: TGCGCCAGCAGCCAAGATGGACAGGGGGGAAACGAGCAGTACTTC. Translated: CASSQDGQGGNEQYF.